The T cell receptor (beta chain) under discussion was sequenced for a study of OX40 agonist ivuxolimab in advanced cancers. On the study more broadly: The study treated patients with ivuxolimab, an agonistic anti-OX40 (CD134) antibody.

Notes on the study in general: CD4+ T cells averaged fewer expanded clones than CD8+ T cells.

Patients who had autoimmune disease history or got systemic immunosuppression were left out. Blood sampling took place at baseline, cycle 4 day 1, and cycle 7 day 1. Germline lookup yields CDR1 SGHNT and CDR2 YYREEE (reference sequence). The CDR3 extends over 14 amino acids. The V gene lost 1 base and the J gene lost 1 base, with 8 bases spanning the gap. As concerns this clone: What it recognizes is unknown.

Only in-frame clones appear in the TCRdb table, and some are missing; sequencing was by immunoSEQ multiplex PCR. The table shows approximately 80,000 clones, with about 90% occurring only once. The genes are TRBV5-4 and TRBJ1-1, with D unresolved. Specimen: CD4+ or CD8+ T cells sorted from blood, collected in a trial of the OX40 agonist ivuxolimab. The TCR comes from an adult with an advanced solid tumor such as melanoma, head and neck, liver or kidney cancer. CDR3 loop: CASSLHEANTEAFF. The CDR3 nucleotides read TGTGCCAGCAGCTTGCACGAGGCGAACACTGAAGCTTTCTTT.